The 15 T cell receptor beta chains reported below all come from one sample, sequenced in a study of blood T cells in healthy people across ages. A sample-barcoded 5' primer and a J-beta primer mix were used in a second PCR of about 7 to 12 cycles. MiXCR, run by TCRdb on the 5' RACE reads, gives a single entry per CDR3 protein. The table records hundreds of thousands of distinct CDR3 sequences, under 80% of them present only once. Sequenced sample: blood. Receptors were obtained from a man aged 30 to 39 in good health.

This clonotype is a singleton in its sample. The rearrangement uses TRBV5-1 and TRBJ2-5; 7 nucleotides match TRBD1. From germline, CDR1 is SGHRS and CDR2 YFSETQ. The CDR3 covers 17 residues. V dropped 0 bases and J dropped 4; count of bases not matched to a gene: 12. The CDR3 DNA reads as TGCGCCAGCAGCTTGGCCGGCAGCCAGACAGGGAGAGAGACCCAGTACTTC. It is translated as CASSLAGSQTGRETQYF. Using reference TRBV5-1 and TRBJ2-5 for the parts outside the CDR3, the full variable domain is KAGVTQTPRYLIKTRGQQVTLSCSPISGHRSVSWYQQTPGQGLQFLFEYFSETQRNKGNFPGRFSGRQFSNSRSEMNVSTLELGDSALYLCASSLAGSQTGRETQYFGPGTRLLVL.

This clonotype was seen a handful of times. The V and J genes are TRBV20-1 and TRBJ2-7, with D uncertain. There are 13 residues in the CDR3. V was cut by 3 bases and J by 1 base, with 10 bases left in between. Per the germline V gene, CDR1 is DFQATT and CDR2 is SNEGSKA (reference sequence). The CDR3 DNA follows: TGCAGTGCTAGGGTTCCTAGTTCCTACGAGCAGTACTTC. This encodes CSARVPSSYEQYF.

The chain has TRBV9 and TRBJ2-5; 9 positions agree with TRBD1. The J call is uncertain, as TRBJ2-1 better fits the DNA end. The CDR3 consists of 16 residues. Germline loops: CDR1 SGDLS, CDR2 YYNGEE. CDR3 sequence: CASSAQRDRVRETQFF. CDR3 nucleotide sequence: TGTGCCAGCAGCGCCCAGCGGGACAGGGTACGAGAGACCCAGTTCTTC.

The chain is built from TRBV10-3 and TRBJ1-6; D unresolved. This CDR3 is 14 amino acids long. V lost 6 bases, J lost 8 bases, and 14 bases lay in between. Looked up from germline, CDR1 is ENHRY and CDR2 is SYGVKD. The CDR3 loop reads CAISQVPTDSPLHF. The DNA for the CDR3 is TGTGCCATCAGCCAGGTACCGACTGATTCACCCCTCCACTTT.

This clonotype was seen just once. The chain has TRBV5-1 and TRBJ2-5; the D is unclear. The J call may be in error: the DNA end matches TRBJ2-7 better. The V gene's germline CDR1 is SGHRS and CDR2 YFSETQ. The CDR3 consists of 13 residues. The CDR3 bases are TGCGCCAGCAGCTTGATAGCCACCTACGAGCAGTACTTC. This codes for CASSLIATYEQYF.

The chain is built from TRBV20-1 and TRBJ2-1; D might be TRBD2 (6 bases). Germline loops: CDR1 DFQATT, CDR2 SNEGSKA (reference sequence). This CDR3 is 17 amino acids long. V dropped 3 bases and J dropped 7 bases, with 25 bases sitting between them. This CDR3 is CSARDQGGDSSGNEQFF. CDR3 DNA: TGCAGTGCTAGGGACCAAGGAGGGGACTCCTCGGGGAATGAGCAGTTCTTC.

V gene TRBV27 combines with J gene TRBJ2-3, with a possible D match to TRBD2 (5 bases). Trimming left V 2 bases short and J 4 bases short, with 16 bases between. Germline assignment: CDR1 MNHEY and CDR2 SMNVEV (reference sequence). This CDR3 comprises 16 residues. The CDR3 reads CASSLTERRWADTQYF. The DNA of the CDR3 is TGTGCCAGCAGTTTAACTGAGCGGAGGTGGGCAGATACGCAGTATTTT.

The chain couples TRBV7-9 to TRBJ1-2, with unresolved D. The V gene's germline CDR1 is SEHNR and CDR2 FQNEAQ (reference sequence). The CDR3 has 12 residues. Trimming cost V 1 base and J 8 bases, with 8 bases left between them. CDR3 sequence: CASSLDVTGYTF. Here the CDR3 DNA reads TGTGCCAGCAGCTTAGACGTCACGGGCTACACCTTC. The entire variable domain, with the rest obtained from reference TRBV7-9 and TRBJ1-2, is as follows: DTGVSQNPRHKITKRGQNVTFRCDPISEHNRLYWYRQTLGQGPEFLTYFQNEAQLEKSRLLSDRFSAERPKGSFSTLEIQRTEQGDSAMYLCASSLDVTGYTFGSGTRLTVV.

This chain links TRBV5-1 with TRBJ2-1; 9 bases agree with TRBD2. CDR1 SGHRS and CDR2 YFSETQ come from the germline V gene. With 4 bases clipped from V and 8 bases from J, the junction kept 7 bases outside the gene matches. There are 14 residues in the CDR3. The CDR3 sequence: CASSPAGLAHEQFF. Written as DNA, the CDR3 is TGCGCCAGCAGCCCGGCGGGACTAGCCCATGAGCAGTTCTTC.

This clonotype was seen a single time. A read error may account for a junction end that differs from germline. The chain combines TRBV7-9 with TRBJ1-1; the D is unclear. The CDR3 totals 14 residues. The germline CDR1 and CDR2 sequences are SEHNR and FQNEAQ (reference sequence). Written as DNA, the CDR3 is TGTGCCAGCAGTTTAGGAGTGGGGAGGGCTGAAGCTTTCTTT. This encodes CASSLGVGRAEAFF. Together with reference TRBV7-9 and TRBJ1-1, the CDR3 gives the full variable domain: DTGVSQNPRHKITKRGQNVTFRCDPISEHNRLYWYRQTLGQGPEFLTYFQNEAQLEKSRLLSDRFSAERPKGSFSTLEIQRTEQGDSAMYLCASSLGVGRAEAFFGQGTRLTVV.

The chain uses TRBV6-2 or TRBV6-3 and TRBJ2-7; TRBD1 matches at 8 bases. CDR1 is MNHEY and CDR2 is SVGEGT in the germline V gene. With V trimmed by 6 bases and J by 5 bases, 12 bases remained unmatched. This CDR3 is 15 amino acids long. CDR3 in amino acids: CASSQDREEENEQYF. The CDR3 coding sequence is TGTGCCAGCAGCCAGGACAGGGAGGAAGAGAACGAGCAGTACTTC.

This clonotype occurred a few times. The chain recombines TRBV4-3 with TRBJ2-1; tentative D call: TRBD2 (7 bases). This CDR3 has 16 amino acids. CDR1 LGHNA and CDR2 YSLEER come from the germline V gene. Trimming cost V 0 bases and J 3 bases, with 12 bases left between them. The CDR3 protein is CASSQEGGGLYNEQFF. The CDR3 DNA reads TGCGCCAGCAGCCAAGAGGGGGGGGGCCTCTACAATGAGCAGTTCTTC.

The gene calls are TRBV6-5 and TRBJ1-2, with a possible D match to TRBD1 (6 bases). This CDR3 is 15 amino acids long. Germline CDR1 MNHEY, CDR2 SVGAGI. V lost 6 bases and J lost 3, with 17 bases in between. The CDR3 is CASSDVQGGYYGYTF. The DNA of the CDR3 is TGTGCCAGCAGCGACGTACAGGGTGGTTACTATGGCTACACCTTC.

This clonotype was detected a few times. This chain uses TRBV3-1 with TRBJ2-7; D remains unclear. V was pared by 0 bases and J by 5 bases, with 5 bases between. This CDR3 has 12 residues. Per the germline V gene, CDR1 is LGHDT and CDR2 is YNNKEL (reference sequence). The CDR3 loop is CASSQDGHEQYF. CDR3 bases: TGTGCCAGCAGCCAAGATGGCCACGAGCAGTACTTC.

The rearrangement uses TRBV6-2 or TRBV6-3 and TRBJ2-1, with 9 bases that match TRBD2. The germline gives CDR1 MNHEY, CDR2 SVGEGT. The ends lost 8 bases at V and 9 bases at J; junction bases unmatched: 8. The CDR3 contains 13 residues. CDR3 DNA: TGTGCCAGCTCTGACGGACTAGCGACTGAGCAGTTCTTC. This encodes CASSDGLATEQFF.